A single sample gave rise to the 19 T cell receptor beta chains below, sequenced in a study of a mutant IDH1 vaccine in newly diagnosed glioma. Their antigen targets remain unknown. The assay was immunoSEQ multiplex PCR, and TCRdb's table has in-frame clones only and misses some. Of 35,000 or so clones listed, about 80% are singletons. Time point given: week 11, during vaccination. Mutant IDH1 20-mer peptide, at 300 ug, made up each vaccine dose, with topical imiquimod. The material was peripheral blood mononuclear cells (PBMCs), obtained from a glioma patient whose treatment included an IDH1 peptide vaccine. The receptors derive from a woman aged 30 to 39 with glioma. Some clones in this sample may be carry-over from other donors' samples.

DNA of the CDR3: TGTGCCAGCAGCGTAGGGGAACAGGCAGCTTTCTTT. This codes for CASSVGEQAAFF. The chain employs TRBV9 and TRBJ1-1; weak D call: TRBD1 (5 bases). V was shortened by 0 bases and J by 10 bases, with 10 bases between the two germline ends. The CDR3 is made up of 12 amino acids. Germline values: CDR1 SGDLS, CDR2 YYNGEE. Full variable domain (missing parts from reference TRBV9 and TRBJ1-1): DSGVTQTPKHLITATGQRVTLRCSPRSGDLSVYWYQQSLDQGLQFLIQYYNGEERAKGNILERFSAQQFPDLHSELNLSSLELGDSALYFCASSVGEQAAFFGQGTRLTVV.

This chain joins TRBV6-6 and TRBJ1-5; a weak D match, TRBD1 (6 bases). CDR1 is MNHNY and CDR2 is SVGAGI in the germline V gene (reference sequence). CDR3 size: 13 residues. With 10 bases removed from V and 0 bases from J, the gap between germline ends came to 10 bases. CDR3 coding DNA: TGTGCCATACAGGGAAATAGCAATCAGCCCCAGCATTTT. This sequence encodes CAIQGNSNQPQHF.

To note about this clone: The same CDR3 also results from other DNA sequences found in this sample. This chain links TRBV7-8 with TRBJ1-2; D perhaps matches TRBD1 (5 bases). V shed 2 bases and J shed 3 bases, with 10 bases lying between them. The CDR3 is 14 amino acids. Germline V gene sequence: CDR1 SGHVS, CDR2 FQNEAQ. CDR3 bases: TGTGCCAGCAGCTTATTGGGGGAAGACTATGGCTACACCTTC. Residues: CASSLLGEDYGYTF.

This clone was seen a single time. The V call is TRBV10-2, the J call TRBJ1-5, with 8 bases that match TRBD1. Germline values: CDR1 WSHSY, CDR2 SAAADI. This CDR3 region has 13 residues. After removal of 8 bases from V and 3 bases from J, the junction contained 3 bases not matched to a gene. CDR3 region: CASGQGDNQPQHF. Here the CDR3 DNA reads TGCGCCAGCGGACAGGGTGACAATCAGCCCCAGCATTTT.

CDR3 amino acids: CASSRGDRGTGANVLTF. Here the CDR3 DNA reads TGTGCCAGCAGCCGGGGGGACAGGGGGACTGGGGCCAACGTCCTGACTTTC. The genes are TRBV5-6 and TRBJ2-6, with TRBD1 matching over 11 bases. CDR3 length: 17 amino acids. Trimming cost V 4 bases and J 2 bases; bases outside gene matches: 5. Germline lookup yields CDR1 SGHDT and CDR2 YYEEEE.

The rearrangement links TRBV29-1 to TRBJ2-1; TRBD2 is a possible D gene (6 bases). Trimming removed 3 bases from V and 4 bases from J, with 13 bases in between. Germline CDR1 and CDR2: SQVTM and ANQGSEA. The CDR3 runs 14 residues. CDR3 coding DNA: TGCAGCGTTGACAGCCCGGCGGGATACAATGAGCAGTTCTTC. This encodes CSVDSPAGYNEQFF.

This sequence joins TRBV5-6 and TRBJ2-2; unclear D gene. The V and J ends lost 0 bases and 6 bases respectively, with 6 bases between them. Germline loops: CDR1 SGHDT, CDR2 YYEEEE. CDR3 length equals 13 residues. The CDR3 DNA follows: TGTGCCAGCAGCTTGGTTGCCCCCGGGGAGCTGTTTTTT. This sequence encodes CASSLVAPGELFF.

CDR3 DNA: TGCGCCAGCAGCCACCTTACAGGGAATCTGTTTTTT. Translation gives CASSHLTGNLFF. The chain couples TRBV4-1 to TRBJ1-4; a weak D match, TRBD1 (6 bases). The germline V gene encodes CDR1 MGHRA and CDR2 YSYEKL. V lost 3 bases and J 14 bases, leaving 13 bases between the germline ends. The CDR3 spans 12 residues.

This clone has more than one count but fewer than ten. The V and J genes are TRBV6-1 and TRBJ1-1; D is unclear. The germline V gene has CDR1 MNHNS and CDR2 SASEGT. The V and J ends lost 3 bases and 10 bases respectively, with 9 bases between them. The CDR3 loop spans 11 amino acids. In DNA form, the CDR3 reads TGTGCCAGCAGTGAGGGGAGGAGAGCTTTCTTT. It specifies CASSEGRRAFF.

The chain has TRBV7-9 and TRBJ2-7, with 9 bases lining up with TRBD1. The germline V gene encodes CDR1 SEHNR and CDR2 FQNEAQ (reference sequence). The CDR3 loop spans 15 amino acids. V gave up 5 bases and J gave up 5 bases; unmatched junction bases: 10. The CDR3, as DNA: TGTGCCAGCAGCCCAGGGACAGGGCCTCCCAACGAGCAGTACTTC. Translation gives CASSPGTGPPNEQYF.

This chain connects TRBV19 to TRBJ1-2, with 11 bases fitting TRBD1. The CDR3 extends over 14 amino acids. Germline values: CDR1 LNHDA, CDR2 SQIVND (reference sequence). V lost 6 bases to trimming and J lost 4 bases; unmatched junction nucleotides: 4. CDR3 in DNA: TGTGCCAGTAGCCGGGACAGGGGGGTCTATGGCTACACCTTC. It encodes CASSRDRGVYGYTF. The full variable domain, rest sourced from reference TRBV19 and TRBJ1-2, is DGGITQSPKYLFRKEGQNVTLSCEQNLNHDAMYWYRQDPGQGLRLIYYSQIVNDFQKGDIAEGYSVSREKKESFPLTVTSAQKNPTAFYLCASSRDRGVYGYTFGSGTRLTVV.

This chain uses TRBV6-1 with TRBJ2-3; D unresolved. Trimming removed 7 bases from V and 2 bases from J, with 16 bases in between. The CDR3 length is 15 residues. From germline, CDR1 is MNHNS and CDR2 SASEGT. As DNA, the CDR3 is TGTGCCAGCACCATGCGAGGAGTAACCACAGATACGCAGTATTTT. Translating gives CASTMRGVTTDTQYF.

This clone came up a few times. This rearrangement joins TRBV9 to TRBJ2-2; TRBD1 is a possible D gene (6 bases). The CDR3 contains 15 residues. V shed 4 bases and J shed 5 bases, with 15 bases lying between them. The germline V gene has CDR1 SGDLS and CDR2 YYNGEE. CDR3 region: CASSLTGSTTGELFF. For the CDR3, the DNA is TGTGCCAGCAGCTTGACAGGTAGTACTACCGGGGAGCTGTTTTTT.

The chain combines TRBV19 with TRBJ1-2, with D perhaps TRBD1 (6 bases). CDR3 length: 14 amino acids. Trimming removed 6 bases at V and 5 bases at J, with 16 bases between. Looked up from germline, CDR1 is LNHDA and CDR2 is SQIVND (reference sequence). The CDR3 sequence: CASRPQDRAYGYTF. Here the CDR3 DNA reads TGTGCCAGTAGACCGCAGGACAGAGCGTATGGCTACACCTTC.

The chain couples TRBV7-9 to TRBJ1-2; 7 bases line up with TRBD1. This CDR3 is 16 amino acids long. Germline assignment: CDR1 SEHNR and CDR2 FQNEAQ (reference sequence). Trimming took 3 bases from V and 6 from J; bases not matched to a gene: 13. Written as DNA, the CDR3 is TGTGCCAGCAGCTTCGCCTCAGGGGGATCTGTGGATGGCTACACCTTC. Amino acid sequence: CASSFASGGSVDGYTF.

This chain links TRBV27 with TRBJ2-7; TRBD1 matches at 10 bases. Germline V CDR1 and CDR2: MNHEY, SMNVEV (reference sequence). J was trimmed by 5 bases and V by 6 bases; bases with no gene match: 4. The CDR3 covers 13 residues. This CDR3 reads CASSGTGVHEQYF. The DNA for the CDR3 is TGTGCCAGCAGCGGGACAGGGGTTCACGAGCAGTACTTC.

DNA of the CDR3: TGTGCCAGTAAAAAACGGGGACAGGCGAATAATGAAAAACTGTTTTTT. It codes for CASKKRGQANNEKLFF. The V and J genes are TRBV14 and TRBJ1-4; 8 nucleotides line up with TRBD1. Trimming took 9 bases from V and 4 from J; bases not matched to a gene: 13. This CDR3 spans 16 amino acids. Germline CDR1 reads SGHDN; CDR2 reads FVKESK.

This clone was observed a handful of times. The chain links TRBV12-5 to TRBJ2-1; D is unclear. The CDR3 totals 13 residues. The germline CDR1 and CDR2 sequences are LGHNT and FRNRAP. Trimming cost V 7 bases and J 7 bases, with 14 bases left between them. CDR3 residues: CASARNDLNEQFF. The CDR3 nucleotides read TGTGCTAGTGCCCGGAACGATCTGAATGAGCAGTTCTTC.

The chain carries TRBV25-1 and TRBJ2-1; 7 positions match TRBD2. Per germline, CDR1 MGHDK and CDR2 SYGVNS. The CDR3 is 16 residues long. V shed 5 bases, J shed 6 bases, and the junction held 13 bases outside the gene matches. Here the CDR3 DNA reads TGTGCCAGCAGTTCTCGACTAGCCGTGGGATTCAATGAGCAGTTCTTC. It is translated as CASSSRLAVGFNEQFF. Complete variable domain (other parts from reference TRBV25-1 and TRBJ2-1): EADIYQTPRYLVIGTGKKITLECSQTMGHDKMYWYQQDPGMELHLIHYSYGVNSTEKGDLSSESTVSRIRTEHFPLTLESARPSHTSQYLCASSSRLAVGFNEQFFGPGTRLTVL.